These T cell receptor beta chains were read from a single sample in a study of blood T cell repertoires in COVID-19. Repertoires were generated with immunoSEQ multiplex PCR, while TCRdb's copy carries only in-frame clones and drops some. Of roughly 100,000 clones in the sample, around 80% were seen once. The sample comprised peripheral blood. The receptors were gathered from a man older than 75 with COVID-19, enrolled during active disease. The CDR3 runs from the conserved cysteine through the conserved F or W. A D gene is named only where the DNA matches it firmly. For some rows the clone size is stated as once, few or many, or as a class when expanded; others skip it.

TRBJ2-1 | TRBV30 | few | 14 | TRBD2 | TGTGCCTGGAGGCCCGGGACTAGCTTACAGGAGCAGTTCTTC | CAWRPGTSLQEQFF
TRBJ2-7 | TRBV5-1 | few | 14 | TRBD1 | TGCGCCAGCAGCCCGACAGGGGGCATCTACGAGCAGTACTTC | CASSPTGGIYEQYF
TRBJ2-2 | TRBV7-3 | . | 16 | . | TGTGCCAGCAGCTTAGGCCCTCTTTCGAACACCGGGGAGCTGTTTTTT | CASSLGPLSNTGELFF
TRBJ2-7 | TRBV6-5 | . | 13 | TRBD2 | TGTGCCAGCAGTTACACTGGGGAGGGGGAGCAGTACTTC | CASSYTGEGEQYF
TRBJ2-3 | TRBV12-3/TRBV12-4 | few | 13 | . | TGTGCCAGCAGTTTACCAGGGCAGGGCCCGCAGTATTTT | CASSLPGQGPQYF
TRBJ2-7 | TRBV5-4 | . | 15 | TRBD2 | TGTGCCAGCAGCCATGGGACTAGGTCGACCTACGAGCAGTACTTC | CASSHGTRSTYEQYF
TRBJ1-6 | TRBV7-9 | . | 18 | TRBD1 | TGTGCCAGCAGCCACACGGGACAGGGGGGTCCCTATAATTCACCCCTCCACTTT | CASSHTGQGGPYNSPLHF
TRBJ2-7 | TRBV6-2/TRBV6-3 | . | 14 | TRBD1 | TGTGCCAGCAGTGAGGGGACAGTTTCCTACGAGCAGTACTTC | CASSEGTVSYEQYF
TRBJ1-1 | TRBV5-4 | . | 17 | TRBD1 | TGTGCCAGCGGGGAACCGGGACAGGTGAGGGGGAACACTGAAGCTTTCTTT | CASGEPGQVRGNTEAFF
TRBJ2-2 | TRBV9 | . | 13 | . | TGTGCCAGCAGCGTAGAAAGGGGCCGTGAGCTGTTTTTT | CASSVERGRELFF
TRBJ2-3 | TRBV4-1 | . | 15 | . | TGCGCCAGCAGCCAAGTGTCTAGCGGCACAGATACGCAGTATTTT | CASSQVSSGTDTQYF
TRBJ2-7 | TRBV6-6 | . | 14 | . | TGTGCCAGCAGTTCCCCGACAGACTCCTACGAGCAGTACTTC | CASSSPTDSYEQYF
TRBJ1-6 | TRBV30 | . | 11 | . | TGTGCCTGGAGTGCTGAGACACCCCTCCACTTT | CAWSAETPLHF